The present T cell receptor beta chain was sequenced within a study of blood T cell repertoires in COVID-19. Per the original data handling: Cell counts per sample came from amplifying reference gene primers. Profiling relied on immunoSEQ multiplex PCR, and the TCRdb table lists in-frame clones only, not all of them. V and J calls and clone size come straight from that table; D and trimming were deduced from the DNA. The data contain under 60,000 clones, 70% to 85% of them singletons. Germline V lookup: CDR1 SGHTA, CDR2 FQGTGA. The CDR3 length is 13 residues. V dropped 5 bases and J dropped 0 bases, with 7 bases sitting between them.

The V call is TRBV7-3, the J call TRBJ1-1; no firm D call. Sequenced input: peripheral blood. The sequence was collected from a man aged 55-75 years with acute or convalescent COVID-19. CDR3 loop: CASSPIMNTEAFF. Written as DNA, the CDR3 is TGTGCCAGCAGCCCTATAATGAACACTGAAGCTTTCTTT.